This T cell receptor (beta chain) came from a study of regulatory T cells in long-lasting Graves disease. This clonotype was counted at least ten times. J was trimmed by 1 base and V by 6 bases; bases with no gene match: 8. Germline loops: CDR1 LNHDA, CDR2 SQIVND (reference sequence). The CDR3 covers 15 residues. Time point: newly diagnosed GD, antithyroid drugs for less than 3 months. From RNA extracted from PBMCs, the TCR library was made. Relying on iRepertoire HTBI primers and Arm-PCR of CDR3 regions, the team built TCR beta libraries. TCRdb processed the multiplex PCR reads anew with MiXCR; each CDR3 protein has one entry. Here the sample spans a few hundred thousand distinct CDR3 sequences, 15% to 20% being singletons. These same records also appear under a second study, on T cells in Graves' hyperthyroidism and ophthalmopathy. That paper states: In the first-round RT-PCR of the TCR CDR3, the HTBI primer set was used.

The rearrangement links TRBV19 to TRBJ2-7; 8 nucleotides align to TRBD2. The sequence was collected from a woman in her twenties or thirties with Graves disease. The starting material was peripheral blood mononuclear cells (PBMCs), obtained at new diagnosis, from a patient treated with antithyroid drugs. CDR3 coding DNA: TGTGCCAGTAGACCGGGACTAGGATGGTCCTACGAGCAGTACTTC. Translation: CASRPGLGWSYEQYF.